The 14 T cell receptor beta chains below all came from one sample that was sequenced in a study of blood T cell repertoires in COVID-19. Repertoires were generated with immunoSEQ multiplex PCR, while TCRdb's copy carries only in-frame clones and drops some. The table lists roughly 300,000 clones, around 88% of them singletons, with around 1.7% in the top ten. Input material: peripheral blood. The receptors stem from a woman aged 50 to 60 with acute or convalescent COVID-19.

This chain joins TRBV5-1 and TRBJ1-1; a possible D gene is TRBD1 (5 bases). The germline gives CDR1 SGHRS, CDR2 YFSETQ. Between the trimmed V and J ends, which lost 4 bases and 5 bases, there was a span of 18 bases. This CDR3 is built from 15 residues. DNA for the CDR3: TGCGCCAGCAGCAGTCGTAGCGGGTGGGGGACTGAAGCTTTCTTT. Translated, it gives CASSSRSGWGTEAFF.

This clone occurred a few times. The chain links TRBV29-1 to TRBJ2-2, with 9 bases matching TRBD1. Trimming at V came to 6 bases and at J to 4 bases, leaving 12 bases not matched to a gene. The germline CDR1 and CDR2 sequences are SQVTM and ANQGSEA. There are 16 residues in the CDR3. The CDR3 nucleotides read TGCAGCGTGGATGGGGGAGACAGGGGGTCCACCGGGGAGCTGTTTTTT. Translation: CSVDGGDRGSTGELFF.

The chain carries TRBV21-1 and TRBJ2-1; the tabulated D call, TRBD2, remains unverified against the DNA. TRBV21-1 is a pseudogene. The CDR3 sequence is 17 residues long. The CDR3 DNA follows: TGTGCCAGCAGCAAACCCCACCATTGGAGTCCTCACAATGAGCAGTTCTTC. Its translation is CASSKPHHWSPHNEQFF.

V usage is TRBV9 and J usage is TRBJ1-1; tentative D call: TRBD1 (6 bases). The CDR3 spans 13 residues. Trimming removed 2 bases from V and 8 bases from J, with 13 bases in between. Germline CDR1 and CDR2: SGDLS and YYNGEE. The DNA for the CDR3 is TGTGCCAGCAGCGTCACACCTCAGGGGGAAGCTTTCTTT. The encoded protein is CASSVTPQGEAFF. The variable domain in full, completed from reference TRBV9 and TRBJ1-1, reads DSGVTQTPKHLITATGQRVTLRCSPRSGDLSVYWYQQSLDQGLQFLIQYYNGEERAKGNILERFSAQQFPDLHSELNLSSLELGDSALYFCASSVTPQGEAFFGQGTRLTVV.

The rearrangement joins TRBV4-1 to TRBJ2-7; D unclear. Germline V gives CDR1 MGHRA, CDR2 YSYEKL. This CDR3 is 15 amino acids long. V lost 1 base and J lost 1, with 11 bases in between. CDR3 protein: CASSQVQIGSYEQYF. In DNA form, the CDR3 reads TGCGCCAGCAGCCAAGTCCAGATTGGTTCCTACGAGCAGTACTTC.

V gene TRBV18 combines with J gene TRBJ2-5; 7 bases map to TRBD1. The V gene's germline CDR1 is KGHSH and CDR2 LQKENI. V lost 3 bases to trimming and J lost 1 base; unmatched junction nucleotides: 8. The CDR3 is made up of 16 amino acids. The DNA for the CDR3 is TGTGCCAGCTCACCGAATAGGCAGGGGGTCCAAGAGACCCAGTACTTC. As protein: CASSPNRQGVQETQYF.

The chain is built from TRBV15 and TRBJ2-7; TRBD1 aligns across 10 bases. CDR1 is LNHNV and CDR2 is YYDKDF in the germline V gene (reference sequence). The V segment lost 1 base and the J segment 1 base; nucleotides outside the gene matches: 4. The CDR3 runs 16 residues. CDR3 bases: TGTGCCACCAGCAGAGGGGACAGGGGAATTTCCTACGAGCAGTACTTC. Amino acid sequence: CATSRGDRGISYEQYF.

Here the CDR3 DNA reads TGTGCCAGCTCACCGCTCAGCGGGAGCGGCTACAATGAGCAGTTCTTC. Translated: CASSPLSGSGYNEQFF. This rearrangement joins TRBV18 to TRBJ2-1, with TRBD2 matching 8 bases. CDR1 KGHSH and CDR2 LQKENI come from the germline V gene. The CDR3 has 16 amino acids. V lost 3 bases, J lost 3 bases, and 7 bases stayed unmatched.

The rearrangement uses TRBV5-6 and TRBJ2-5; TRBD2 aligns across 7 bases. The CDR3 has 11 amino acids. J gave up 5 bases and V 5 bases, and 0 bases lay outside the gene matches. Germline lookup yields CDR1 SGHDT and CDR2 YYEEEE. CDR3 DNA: TGTGCCAGCAGGCGGGGGGAGACCCAGTACTTC. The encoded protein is CASRRGETQYF.

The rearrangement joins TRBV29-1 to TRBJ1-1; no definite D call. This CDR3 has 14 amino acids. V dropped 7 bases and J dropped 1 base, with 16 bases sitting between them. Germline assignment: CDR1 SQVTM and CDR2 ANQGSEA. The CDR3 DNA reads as TGCAGCGGGTGGGAGGGAGGAGCGAACACTGAAGCTTTCTTT. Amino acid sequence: CSGWEGGANTEAFF. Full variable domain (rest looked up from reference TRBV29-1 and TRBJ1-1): SAVISQKPSRDICQRGTSLTIQCQVDSQVTMMFWYRQQPGQSLTLIATANQGSEATYESGFVIDKFPISRPNLTFSTLTVSNMSPEDSSIYLCSGWEGGANTEAFFGQGTRLTVV.

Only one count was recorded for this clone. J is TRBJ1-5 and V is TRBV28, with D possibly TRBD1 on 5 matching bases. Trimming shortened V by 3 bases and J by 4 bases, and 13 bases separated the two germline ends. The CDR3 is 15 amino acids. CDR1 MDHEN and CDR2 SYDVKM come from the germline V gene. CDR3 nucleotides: TGTGCCAGCAGTTTGATTACAGGACTAAATCAGCCCCAGCATTTT. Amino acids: CASSLITGLNQPQHF.

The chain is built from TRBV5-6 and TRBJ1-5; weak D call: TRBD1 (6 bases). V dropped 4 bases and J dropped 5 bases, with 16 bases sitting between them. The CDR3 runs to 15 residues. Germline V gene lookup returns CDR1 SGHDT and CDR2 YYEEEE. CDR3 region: CASSLSDRAYQPQHF. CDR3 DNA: TGTGCCAGCAGCCTGTCGGACAGAGCGTATCAGCCCCAGCATTTT.

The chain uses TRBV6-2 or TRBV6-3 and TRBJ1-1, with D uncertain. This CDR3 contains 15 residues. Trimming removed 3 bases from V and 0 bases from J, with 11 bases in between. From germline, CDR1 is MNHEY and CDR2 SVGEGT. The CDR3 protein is CASSYAGHLNTEAFF. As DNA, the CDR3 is TGTGCCAGCAGTTATGCTGGGCACCTGAACACTGAAGCTTTCTTT.

Written as DNA, the CDR3 is TGTGCCAGCAGCTTCTCACTCCGGGAGAGTACGCAGTATTTT. Its protein product is CASSFSLRESTQYF. The gene calls are TRBV11-3 and TRBJ2-3; D may be TRBD2 (6 bases). The CDR3 length is 14 residues. With 3 bases removed from V and 8 bases from J, the gap between germline ends came to 15 bases. Germline-derived CDR1 and CDR2 are SGHNT and YENEEA.